These 11 T cell receptor beta chains were all obtained from the same sample, sequenced in a study of T cell repertoires in cytomegalovirus infection. The antigens for these receptors are not known. Each CDR3 protein is one row after TCRdb ran MiXCR on the reads. The sample has about 52,000 distinct CDR3 sequences, 15% to 20% seen once; the top ten hold roughly 75%. Sequencing was performed on CD8+ T cells from cultured PBMCs, taken from culture after CMV antigen stimulation. The receptors shown here come from a human donor in good health (CMV status not recorded). Some clones in this sample may be carry-over from other donors' samples.

This clonotype was found a few times. The chain couples TRBV6-2 or TRBV6-3 to TRBJ2-1, with D uncertain. Germline-derived CDR1 and CDR2 are MNHEY and SVGEGT. V gave up 2 bases and J gave up 7 bases, with 9 bases separating them. CDR3 length equals 13 residues. The CDR3 sequence is CASSYVADNEQFF. CDR3 coding DNA: TGTGCCAGCAGTTACGTGGCGGATAATGAGCAGTTCTTC.

The sample holds a few counts of this clonotype. The rearrangement joins TRBV6-5 to TRBJ2-7, with unresolved D. V lost 0 bases and J lost 6, with 12 bases in between. This CDR3 has 14 residues. Germline V gives CDR1 MNHEY, CDR2 SVGAGI. CDR3 in DNA: TGTGCCAGCAGTTACTCGGTGGCCGGCGGCGAGCAGTACTTC. This encodes CASSYSVAGGEQYF.

The J gene is TRBJ1-2, the V gene TRBV7-9, with D tentatively TRBD1 (5 bases). Germline lookup yields CDR1 SEHNR and CDR2 FQNEAQ (reference sequence). The CDR3 contains 16 residues. Trimming left V 8 bases short and J 2 bases short, with 21 bases between. The CDR3 loop reads CASGTGVGLRNYGYTF. The CDR3 DNA reads TGTGCCAGCGGTACGGGGGTAGGGTTAAGGAACTATGGCTACACCTTC.

The rearrangement uses TRBV7-9 and TRBJ2-5, with a possible D match to TRBD2 (6 bases). Per germline, CDR1 SEHNR and CDR2 FQNEAQ (reference sequence). V lost 7 bases, J lost 5 bases, and 20 bases lay in between. The CDR3 is 15 residues long. The DNA of the CDR3 is TGTGCCAGCAACACCCTCGCGGGGATGGGGGAGACCCAGTACTTC. It is translated as CASNTLAGMGETQYF.

Only a few counts were recorded for this clonotype. V gene TRBV4-1 combines with J gene TRBJ1-6; possibly TRBD1 for D (6 bases). The CDR3 contains 17 residues. V was clipped by 1 base and J by 7 bases, with 17 bases between them. CDR1 is MGHRA and CDR2 is YSYEKL in the germline V gene. CDR3 amino acids: CASSQGGRGGENSPLHF. The CDR3, as DNA: TGCGCCAGCAGCCAAGGAGGCAGGGGAGGAGAGAATTCACCCCTCCACTTT.

A few counts support this clonotype. V is TRBV4-1 and J is TRBJ2-2, with a possible D match to TRBD1 (5 bases). The CDR3 extends over 15 amino acids. Trimming took 0 bases from V and 7 from J, leaving 12 bases between them. CDR1 and CDR2 from the germline V gene are MGHRA and YSYEKL. For the CDR3, the DNA is TGCGCCAGCAGCCAAGAAGGCAGGGCCCACGGGGAGCTGTTTTTT. Translation: CASSQEGRAHGELFF.

The V and J genes are TRBV6-6 and TRBJ2-7; D may be TRBD1 (6 bases). Germline CDR1 is MNHNY and CDR2 is SVGAGI (reference sequence). The CDR3 contains 14 residues. V was clipped by 9 bases and J by 0 bases, with 15 bases between them. CDR3 region: CASLSGTTSYEQYF. The CDR3 nucleotides are TGTGCCAGTCTATCCGGGACAACCTCCTACGAGCAGTACTTC.

This rearrangement joins TRBV4-2 to TRBJ2-7; 7 bases fit TRBD2. With 0 bases clipped from V and 2 bases from J, the junction kept 10 bases outside the gene matches. This CDR3 spans 17 amino acids. The germline gives CDR1 LGHNA, CDR2 YNFKEQ. CDR3 sequence reads: CASSQDRSGRGTYEQYF. The DNA of the CDR3 is TGTGCCAGCAGCCAAGATAGGAGTGGGAGGGGTACCTACGAGCAGTACTTC.

A few counts support this clonotype. The chain couples TRBV4-1 to TRBJ1-1, with TRBD1 as a possible D gene (5 bases). From germline, CDR1 is MGHRA and CDR2 YSYEKL. This CDR3 has 16 amino acids. V was shortened by 2 bases and J by 1 base, with 14 bases between the two germline ends. DNA for the CDR3: TGCGCCAGCAGCCAATTGGGGGAGCCCCAGAACACTGAAGCTTTCTTT. Its protein product is CASSQLGEPQNTEAFF.

The chain couples TRBV5-6 to TRBJ1-2; tentatively, D is TRBD1 (6 bases). There are 14 residues in the CDR3. Per germline, CDR1 SGHDT and CDR2 YYEEEE. V was pared by 4 bases and J by 4 bases, with 14 bases between. Here the CDR3 DNA reads TGTGCCAGCAGCCCCGGGGGGCGCGGCTATGGCTACACCTTC. It codes for CASSPGGRGYGYTF.

The CDR3 DNA sequence: TGTGCCAGTAGTATGGCGGGGAGGGCTGGTGAAAAACTGTTTTTT. It is translated as CASSMAGRAGEKLFF. The rearrangement uses TRBV19 and TRBJ1-4; no clear D gene. V was shortened by 3 bases and J by 7 bases, with 15 bases between the two germline ends. The length of the CDR3 is 15 residues. The V gene's germline CDR1 is LNHDA and CDR2 SQIVND (reference sequence).